The 22 T cell receptor beta chains presented below share a single source sample, sequenced in a study of T-cell reconstitution after alpha-beta-depleted transplantation in children. Library preparation (for TCRbeta) was performed with unique molecular identifiers. TCRdb ran MiXCR on the PCR reads and lists one entry per CDR3 protein. The sample carries about 540,000 distinct CDR3 sequences, around 18% recorded once. The specimen was PBMCs from the stem cell graft donor, collected from the stem cell graft. These receptors came from a human donor who donated a stem cell graft to a child with acute lymphoblastic leukemia.

In its sample, this clonotype was seen a few times. J is TRBJ2-2 and V is TRBV7-9; D possibly corresponds to TRBD1 (5 bases). This CDR3 region has 15 residues. Trimming removed 5 bases at V and 6 bases at J, with 16 bases between. The germline CDR1 and CDR2 sequences are SEHNR and FQNEAQ (reference sequence). CDR3 nucleotides: TGTGCCAGCAGCAAGGTCAGGGCTGTGGCCGGGGAGCTGTTTTTT. It yields the protein CASSKVRAVAGELFF.

This clonotype occurred a few times. The genes are TRBV6-2 or TRBV6-3 and TRBJ2-6; TRBD2 matches 7 bases. The CDR3 has 16 amino acids. Unmatched junction bases numbered 8, after V lost 8 bases and J lost 1 base. Looked up from germline, CDR1 is MNHEY and CDR2 is SVGEGT. The CDR3 protein is CASAAGEKSGANVLTF. CDR3 coding DNA: TGTGCCAGCGCCGCGGGAGAAAAATCTGGGGCCAACGTCCTGACTTTC.

This clonotype has more than one count but fewer than ten. V and J are TRBV7-8 and TRBJ2-7; D uncertain. Germline-derived CDR1 and CDR2 are SGHVS and FQNEAQ. The CDR3 loop spans 11 amino acids. Trimming stripped 5 bases from V and 4 bases from J, with 6 bases between. The CDR3 reads CASSAPYEQYF. DNA of the CDR3: TGTGCCAGCAGCGCGCCTTACGAGCAGTACTTC.

This clonotype was recorded a few times. The genes are TRBV9 and TRBJ2-1; 9 bases agree with TRBD2. Germline V gene sequence: CDR1 SGDLS, CDR2 YYNGEE. Trimming at V came to 4 bases and at J to 7 bases, leaving 18 bases not matched to a gene. The CDR3 runs to 18 residues. The DNA for the CDR3 is TGTGCCAGCAGCTCTCCGGGGCTAGCGGGGCCCACTTCAAATGAGCAGTTCTTC. Amino acids: CASSSPGLAGPTSNEQFF.

By share of the sample, this clonotype is medium-sized. The gene calls are TRBV5-1 and TRBJ2-1, with D tentatively TRBD2 (6 bases). Trimming stripped 0 bases from V and 1 base from J, with 8 bases between. Germline V gene lookup returns CDR1 SGHRS and CDR2 YFSETQ. The CDR3 contains 15 residues. The CDR3 here is CASSLEGTSYNEQFF. The CDR3 DNA follows: TGCGCCAGCAGCTTGGAAGGGACTTCCTACAATGAGCAGTTCTTC.

This clonotype has just a few counts. This rearrangement joins TRBV9 to TRBJ2-6; D gene uncertain. V gave up 7 bases and J gave up 0 bases, with 5 bases separating them. CDR1 and CDR2 from the germline V gene are SGDLS and YYNGEE. The length of the CDR3 is 13 residues. The CDR3 sequence: CASQLSGANVLTF. In DNA form, the CDR3 reads TGTGCCAGCCAGCTCTCTGGGGCCAACGTCCTGACTTTC.

The chain recombines TRBV20-1 with TRBJ1-2; D is perhaps TRBD1 (6 bases). In germline, CDR1 is DFQATT, CDR2 SNEGSKA (reference sequence). The ends were cut back, 0 bases at V and 6 bases at J, with 11 bases in the middle. The CDR3 sequence is 13 residues long. CDR3 DNA sequence: TGCAGTGCTAGAGATCACAGGGCTGATGGCTACACCTTC. This translates into CSARDHRADGYTF.

This clonotype was seen a few times. J is TRBJ2-3 and V is TRBV20-1; 15 bases align to TRBD2. CDR1 is DFQATT and CDR2 is SNEGSKA in the germline V gene (reference sequence). Unmatched junction bases numbered 7, after V lost 6 bases and J lost 3 bases. The CDR3 has 16 amino acids. CDR3 coding DNA: TGCAGTGCCTCAGGACTAGCGGGAGGGCATACAGATACGCAGTATTTT. Translated, it gives CSASGLAGGHTDTQYF.

The chain uses TRBV18 and TRBJ1-1; a weak D match, TRBD1 (6 bases). The germline V and J ends were trimmed by 8 bases and 0 bases, with 13 bases remaining between them. Germline CDR1 reads KGHSH; CDR2 reads LQKENI. The CDR3 extends over 14 amino acids. The CDR3: CASEGGLLNTEAFF. CDR3 nucleotides: TGTGCCAGCGAAGGGGGGCTCCTGAACACTGAAGCTTTCTTT.

This sequence joins TRBV12-3 or TRBV12-4 and TRBJ2-3, with 10 bases identical to TRBD2. The CDR3 spans 16 residues. V lost 3 bases to trimming and J lost 6 bases; unmatched junction nucleotides: 9. The CDR3 loop reads CASSFPAGGVADTQYF. CDR3 sequence (DNA): TGTGCCAGCAGTTTCCCAGCGGGAGGGGTGGCGGATACGCAGTATTTT.

The rearrangement joins TRBV7-9 to TRBJ1-1, with 8 bases matching TRBD1. The junction had 5 bases not matched to a gene; V was cut back by 5 bases and J by 3 bases. CDR1 and CDR2 from the germline V gene are SEHNR and FQNEAQ (reference sequence). This CDR3 contains 14 residues. In DNA form, the CDR3 reads TGTGCCAGCAGCGCCGGGACAGGCGACACTGAAGCTTTCTTT. Its translation: CASSAGTGDTEAFF.

Only a few counts were recorded for this clonotype. The V gene is TRBV5-1, the J gene TRBJ2-7, with TRBD1 identical over 7 bases. With V trimmed by 0 bases and J by 6 bases, 3 bases remained unmatched. Per the germline V gene, CDR1 is SGHRS and CDR2 is YFSETQ. This CDR3 has 13 residues. CDR3 nucleotides: TGCGCCAGCAGCTTGGAAGGGGGCAGCGAGCAGTACTTC. The encoded protein is CASSLEGGSEQYF.

V gene TRBV27 combines with J gene TRBJ2-7; tentative D call: TRBD1 (6 bases). The CDR3 loop spans 13 amino acids. Trimming stripped 3 bases from V and 6 bases from J, with 12 bases between. Germline V gene sequence: CDR1 MNHEY, CDR2 SMNVEV (reference sequence). CDR3 coding DNA: TGTGCCAGCAGTTTGGGACCACAGGGCGAGCAGTACTTC. As protein: CASSLGPQGEQYF.

The gene calls are TRBV6-5 and TRBJ2-1; 9 bases fit TRBD2. CDR3 size: 15 residues. The germline CDR1 and CDR2 sequences are MNHEY and SVGAGI. Trimming cost V 2 bases and J 8 bases; bases outside gene matches: 7. DNA for the CDR3: TGTGCCAGCAGTTACCGGCTAGCGGGATCCTATGAGCAGTTCTTC. Its translation is CASSYRLAGSYEQFF.

The chain employs TRBV4-1 and TRBJ2-2, with D uncertain. The germline CDR1 and CDR2 sequences are MGHRA and YSYEKL. Trimming stripped 1 base from V and 2 bases from J, with 8 bases between. This CDR3 is built from 15 residues. The DNA of the CDR3 is TGCGCCAGCAGCCAAGTTATTGCCAACACCGGGGAGCTGTTTTTT. Its translation is CASSQVIANTGELFF.

This clonotype was counted a few times. The chain is built from TRBV27 and TRBJ2-7; 8 bases match TRBD2. V shed 5 bases, J shed 5 bases, and the junction held 8 bases outside the gene matches. Germline CDR1 is MNHEY and CDR2 is SMNVEV (reference sequence). CDR3 length equals 14 residues. Here the CDR3 DNA reads TGTGCCAGCAGTCCTGGTTACGGGGGGGACGAGCAGTACTTC. Translating it yields CASSPGYGGDEQYF.

This clonotype was seen more than once but under ten times. The V gene is TRBV24-1, the J gene TRBJ1-2; D remains unclear. The CDR3 contains 13 residues. The ends were cut back, 2 bases at V and 8 bases at J, with 11 bases in the middle. Germline V gives CDR1 KGHDR, CDR2 SFDVKD. This chain's CDR3 is CATSDSSVGGYTF. CDR3 bases: TGTGCCACCAGTGATTCGTCCGTCGGGGGCTACACCTTC.

Note on this clonotype: It may be a read error: a sequence one base away is much more abundant. The J gene is TRBJ2-5, the V gene TRBV4-1, with D possibly TRBD1 on 5 matching bases. Germline assignment: CDR1 MGHRA and CDR2 YSYEKL. This CDR3 has 13 amino acids. The CDR3 DNA sequence: TGCGCCATCAGCCAAGACAGCGAAGAGACCCAGTACTTC. Its translation: CAISQDSEETQYF.

This clonotype has a handful of counts. The chain links TRBV5-1 to TRBJ2-3, with D tentatively TRBD1 or TRBD2 (5 bases each). The V and J ends lost 2 bases and 1 base respectively, with 11 bases between them. CDR3 length: 15 amino acids. Germline assignment: CDR1 SGHRS and CDR2 YFSETQ. This CDR3 is CASSLVPGRTDTQYF. The CDR3 region has the DNA TGCGCCAGCAGCTTAGTCCCGGGACGCACAGATACGCAGTATTTT.

The chain recombines TRBV12-3 or TRBV12-4 with TRBJ2-5, with unresolved D. V was pared by 4 bases and J by 4 bases, with 10 bases between. The CDR3 spans 13 residues. The CDR3 nucleotides read TGTGCCAGCAGTTACCGGACCACAGAGACCCAGTACTTC. This gives the protein CASSYRTTETQYF.

Only a few counts were recorded for this clonotype. The chain carries TRBV2 and TRBJ2-1; D remains ambiguous. Germline V gives CDR1 SNHLY, CDR2 FYNNEI. The CDR3 totals 11 residues. Between the trimmed V and J ends, which lost 3 bases and 6 bases, there was a span of 3 bases. CDR3 in amino acids: CASSDINEQFF. The CDR3 DNA sequence: TGTGCCAGCAGTGATATCAATGAGCAGTTCTTC.

The chain carries TRBV5-6 and TRBJ1-4; 10 nucleotides match TRBD1. This CDR3 is 17 amino acids long. Germline CDR1 reads SGHDT; CDR2 reads YYEEEE. With 6 bases clipped from V and 4 bases from J, the junction kept 12 bases outside the gene matches. DNA for the CDR3: TGTGCCAGCATCGGACAGGGGGAAGGCGCCCGTAATGAAAAACTGTTTTTT. Encoded protein: CASIGQGEGARNEKLFF.